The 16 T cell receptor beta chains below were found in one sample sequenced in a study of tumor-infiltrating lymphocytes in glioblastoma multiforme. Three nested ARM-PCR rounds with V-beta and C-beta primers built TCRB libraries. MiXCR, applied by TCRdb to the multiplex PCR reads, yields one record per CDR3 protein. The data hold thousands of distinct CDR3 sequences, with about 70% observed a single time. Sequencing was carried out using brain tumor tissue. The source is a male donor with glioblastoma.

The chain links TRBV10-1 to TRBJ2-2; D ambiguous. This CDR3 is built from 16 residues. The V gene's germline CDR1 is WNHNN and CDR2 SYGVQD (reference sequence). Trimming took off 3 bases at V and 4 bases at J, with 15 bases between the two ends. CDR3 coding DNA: TGCGCCAGCAGTGATAGGGCCGGAACAGTCACCGGGGAGCTGTTTTTT. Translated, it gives CASSDRAGTVTGELFF.

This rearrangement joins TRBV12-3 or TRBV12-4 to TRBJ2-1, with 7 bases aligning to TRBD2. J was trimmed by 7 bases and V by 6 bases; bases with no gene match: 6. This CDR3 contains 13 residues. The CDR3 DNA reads TGTGCCAGCAGGGATTGGGGGGGAAATGAGCAGTTCTTC. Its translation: CASRDWGGNEQFF.

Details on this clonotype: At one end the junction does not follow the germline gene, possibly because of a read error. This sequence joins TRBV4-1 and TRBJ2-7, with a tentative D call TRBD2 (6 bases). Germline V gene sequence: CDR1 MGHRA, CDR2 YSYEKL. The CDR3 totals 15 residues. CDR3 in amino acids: CASSQAGRLSYEQYF. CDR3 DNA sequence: TGCGCTAGCAGCCAAGCGGGCAGACTCTCCTACGAGCAGTACTTC.

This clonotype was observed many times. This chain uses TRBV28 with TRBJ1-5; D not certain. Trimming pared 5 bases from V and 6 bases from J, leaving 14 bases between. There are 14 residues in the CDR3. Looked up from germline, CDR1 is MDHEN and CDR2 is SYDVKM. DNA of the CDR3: TGTGCCAGCAGTCTCTTCCGGGGATCTCAGCCCCAGCATTTT. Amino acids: CASSLFRGSQPQHF. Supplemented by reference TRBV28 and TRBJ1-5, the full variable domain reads DVKVTQSSRYLVKRTGEKVFLECVQDMDHENMFWYRQDPGLGLRLIYFSYDVKMKEKGDIPEGYSVSREKKERFSLILESASTNQTSMYLCASSLFRGSQPQHFGDGTRLSIL.

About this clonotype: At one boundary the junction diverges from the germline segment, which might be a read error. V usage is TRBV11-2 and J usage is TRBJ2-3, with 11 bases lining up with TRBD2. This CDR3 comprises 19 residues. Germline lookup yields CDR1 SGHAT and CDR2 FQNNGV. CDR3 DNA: TGTGCCAGTAGCTATCCGGAACTAGCGGGAGTGCCATTGACAGATACGCAGTATTTT. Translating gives CASSYPELAGVPLTDTQYF.

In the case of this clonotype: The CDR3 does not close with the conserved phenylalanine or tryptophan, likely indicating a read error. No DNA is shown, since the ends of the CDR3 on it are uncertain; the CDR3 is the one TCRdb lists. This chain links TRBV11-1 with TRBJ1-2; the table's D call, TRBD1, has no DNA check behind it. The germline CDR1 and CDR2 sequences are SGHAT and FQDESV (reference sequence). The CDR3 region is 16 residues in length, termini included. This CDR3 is CASRDLRQANEYGFTI.

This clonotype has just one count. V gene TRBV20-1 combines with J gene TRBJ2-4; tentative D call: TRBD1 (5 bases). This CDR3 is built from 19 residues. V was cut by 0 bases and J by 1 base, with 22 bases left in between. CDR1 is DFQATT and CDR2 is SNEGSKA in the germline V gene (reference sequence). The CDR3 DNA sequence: TGCAGTGCTAGAGACCTGGACAAGGGGATTCGGAACGCCAAAAACATTCAGTACTTC. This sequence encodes CSARDLDKGIRNAKNIQYF.

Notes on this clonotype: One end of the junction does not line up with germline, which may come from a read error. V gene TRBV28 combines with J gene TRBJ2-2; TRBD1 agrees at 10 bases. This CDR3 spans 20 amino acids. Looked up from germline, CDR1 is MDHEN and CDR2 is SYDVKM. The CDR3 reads CASSFELGQGTKAKTGELFF. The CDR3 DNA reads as TGTGCCAGCAGTTTTGAGCTGGGACAGGGGACCAAAGCGAAAACCGGGGAGCTGTTTTTT.

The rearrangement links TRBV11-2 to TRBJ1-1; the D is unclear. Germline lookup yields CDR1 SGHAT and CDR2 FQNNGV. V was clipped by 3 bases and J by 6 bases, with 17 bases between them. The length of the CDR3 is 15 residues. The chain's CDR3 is CASSFLNYPAAEAFF. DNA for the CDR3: TGTGCCAGCAGCTTCCTAAACTACCCAGCGGCTGAAGCTTTCTTT. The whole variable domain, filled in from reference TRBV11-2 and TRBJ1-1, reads EAGVAQSPRYKIIEKRQSVAFWCNPISGHATLYWYQQILGQGPKLLIQFQNNGVVDDSQLPKDRFSAERLKGVDSTLKIQPAKLEDSAVYLCASSFLNYPAAEAFFGQGTRLTVV.

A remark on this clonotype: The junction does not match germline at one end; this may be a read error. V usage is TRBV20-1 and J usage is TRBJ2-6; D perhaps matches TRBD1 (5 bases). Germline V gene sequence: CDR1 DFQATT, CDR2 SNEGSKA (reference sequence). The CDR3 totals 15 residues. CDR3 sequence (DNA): TGCAATGCTAGTCATGGGGCGCGCGGGGCCAACGTCCTGACTTTC. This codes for CNASHGARGANVLTF.

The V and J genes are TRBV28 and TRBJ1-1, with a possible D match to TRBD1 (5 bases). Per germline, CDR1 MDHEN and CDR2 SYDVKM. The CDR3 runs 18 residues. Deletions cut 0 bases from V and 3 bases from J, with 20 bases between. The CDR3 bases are TGTGCCAGCAGTTTATGGTGGGGTGGAAGGGGATCGGACACTGAAGCTTTCTTT. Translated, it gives CASSLWWGGRGSDTEAFF.

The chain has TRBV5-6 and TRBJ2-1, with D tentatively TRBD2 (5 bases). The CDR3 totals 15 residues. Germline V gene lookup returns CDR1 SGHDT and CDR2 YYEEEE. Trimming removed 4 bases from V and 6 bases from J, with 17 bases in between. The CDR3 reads CASSTFKGDSNEQFF. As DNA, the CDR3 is TGTGCCAGCAGCACCTTTAAGGGAGATAGCAATGAGCAGTTCTTC.

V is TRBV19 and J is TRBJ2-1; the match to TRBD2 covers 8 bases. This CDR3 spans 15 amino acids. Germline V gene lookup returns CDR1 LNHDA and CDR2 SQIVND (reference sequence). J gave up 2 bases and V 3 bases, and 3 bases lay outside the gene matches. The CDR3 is CASSMLAGPYNEQFF. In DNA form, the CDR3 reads TGTGCCAGTAGTATGCTAGCGGGCCCCTACAATGAGCAGTTCTTC.

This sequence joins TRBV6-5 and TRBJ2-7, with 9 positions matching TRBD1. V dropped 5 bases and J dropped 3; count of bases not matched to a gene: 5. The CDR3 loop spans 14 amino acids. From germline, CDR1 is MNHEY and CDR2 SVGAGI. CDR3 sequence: CASSITGQGYEQYF. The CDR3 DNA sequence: TGTGCCAGCAGTATAACGGGACAGGGCTACGAGCAGTACTTC.

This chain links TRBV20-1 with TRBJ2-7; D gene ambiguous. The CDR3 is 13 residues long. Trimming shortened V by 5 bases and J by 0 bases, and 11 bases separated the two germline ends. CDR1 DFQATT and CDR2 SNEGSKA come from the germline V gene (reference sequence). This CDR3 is CSALDWSSYEQYF. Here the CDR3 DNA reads TGCAGTGCTCTCGATTGGAGCTCCTACGAGCAGTACTTC.

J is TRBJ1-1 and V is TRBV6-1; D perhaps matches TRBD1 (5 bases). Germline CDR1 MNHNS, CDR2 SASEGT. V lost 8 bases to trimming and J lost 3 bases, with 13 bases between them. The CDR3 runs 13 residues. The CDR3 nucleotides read TGTGCCAGCCGCCCGCCAGGGTACACTGAAGCTTTCTTT. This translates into CASRPPGYTEAFF.